The clone carrying this TCR beta chain was observed once. This sample is drawn from a study of blood T cell repertoires in COVID-19. In the study overall: The study counted Cohort 3 donors as recovered given two negative PCRs, clearance, or symptom resolution. The analysed material was cDNA or gDNA that came from T cells, B-cell-depleted T cells, or PBMCs.

The V gene's germline CDR1 is SGHTA and CDR2 FQGNSA. Trimming stripped 1 base from V and 4 bases from J, with 16 bases between. The CDR3 is 16 amino acids. Cohort allocation depended upon clinical history that participants reported. TCRdb keeps only in-frame clones here, not all; method: immunoSEQ multiplex PCR. The top ten clones hold over 3% of a sample with around 200,000 clones, 85% to 90% of them seen once. The source material was PBMCs or T cells enriched from blood (not recorded which). The clonotype originates from a woman aged 45 to 65 in a cohort exposed to, infected with or recovered from COVID-19 (not recorded which). The rearrangement joins TRBV7-2 to TRBJ2-5; possibly TRBD2 for D (6 bases). For the CDR3, the DNA is TGTGCCAGCAGCTTAGGTGGAGGGCTCTACCGAGAGACCCAGTACTTC. This sequence encodes CASSLGGGLYRETQYF.